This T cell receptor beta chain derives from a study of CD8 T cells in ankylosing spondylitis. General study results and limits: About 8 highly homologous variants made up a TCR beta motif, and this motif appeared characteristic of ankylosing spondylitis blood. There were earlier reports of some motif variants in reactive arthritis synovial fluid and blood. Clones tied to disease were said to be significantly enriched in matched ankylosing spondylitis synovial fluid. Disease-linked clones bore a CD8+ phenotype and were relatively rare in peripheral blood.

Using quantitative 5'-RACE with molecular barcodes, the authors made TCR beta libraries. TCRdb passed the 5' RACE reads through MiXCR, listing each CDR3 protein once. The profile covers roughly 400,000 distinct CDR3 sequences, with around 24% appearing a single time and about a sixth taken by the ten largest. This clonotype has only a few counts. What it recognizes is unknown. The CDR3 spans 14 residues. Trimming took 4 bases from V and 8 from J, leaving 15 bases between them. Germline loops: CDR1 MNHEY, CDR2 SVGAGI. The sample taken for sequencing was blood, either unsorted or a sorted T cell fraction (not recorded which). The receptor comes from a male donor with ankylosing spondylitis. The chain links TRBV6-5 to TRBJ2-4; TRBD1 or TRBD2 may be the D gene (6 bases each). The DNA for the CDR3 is TGTGCCAGCAGTTCCCGAGGGGGGAAGGACATTCAGTACTTC. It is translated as CASSSRGGKDIQYF.